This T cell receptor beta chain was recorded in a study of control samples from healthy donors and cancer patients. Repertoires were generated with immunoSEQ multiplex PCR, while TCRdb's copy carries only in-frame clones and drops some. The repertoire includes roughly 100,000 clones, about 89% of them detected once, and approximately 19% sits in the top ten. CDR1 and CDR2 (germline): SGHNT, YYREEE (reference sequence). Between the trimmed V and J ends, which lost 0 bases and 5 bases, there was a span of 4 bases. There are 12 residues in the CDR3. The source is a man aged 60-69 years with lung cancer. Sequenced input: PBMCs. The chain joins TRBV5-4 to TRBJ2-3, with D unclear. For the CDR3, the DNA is TGTGCCAGCAGCTTGGAAAGAGATACGCAGTATTTT. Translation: CASSLERDTQYF.